The 6 T cell receptor beta chains presented below share a single source sample, sequenced in a study of ipilimumab plus nivolumab after autologous stem cell transplantation. TCRdb's copy holds only in-frame clones and misses some; the assay was immunoSEQ multiplex PCR. Altogether around 84,000 clones are present, 83% being singletons, with the ten largest covering roughly 2%. Sequencing used PBMCs, obtained in a trial of ipilimumab plus nivolumab as post-transplant consolidation. These receptors all stem from a male donor with diffuse large B-cell lymphoma.

The V call is TRBV28, the J call TRBJ2-1; 16 nucleotides align to TRBD2. V dropped 7 bases and J dropped 7; count of bases not matched to a gene: 7. Germline-derived CDR1 and CDR2 are MDHEN and SYDVKM. This CDR3 is built from 16 residues. The CDR3 sequence: CASNLGLAGGLNEQFF. The CDR3 region has the DNA TGTGCCAGCAATCTGGGACTAGCGGGGGGGCTAAATGAGCAGTTCTTC.

The chain couples TRBV9 to TRBJ2-5; 10 bases are a match to TRBD2. This CDR3 contains 14 residues. With 4 bases clipped from V and 2 bases from J, the junction kept 2 bases outside the gene matches. Germline V gene data show CDR1 as SGDLS and CDR2 as YYNGEE. Here the CDR3 reads CASSPTSGQETQYF. CDR3 DNA: TGTGCCAGCAGCCCGACTAGCGGGCAAGAGACCCAGTACTTC.

J is TRBJ2-5 and V is TRBV7-4; tentatively, D is TRBD2 (5 bases). From germline, CDR1 is SGHVT and CDR2 SQSDAQ. Trimming pared 5 bases from V and 9 bases from J, leaving 16 bases between. This CDR3 has 13 residues. In DNA, the CDR3 is TGTGCCAGCAGCCTGGGAGTGCGAGGGTCCCAGTACTTC. Translated: CASSLGVRGSQYF.

On this clone itself: Other DNA sequences in the same sample also yield this CDR3. This sequence joins TRBV2 and TRBJ2-3; 9 bases line up with TRBD1. Trimming took 7 bases from V and 3 from J; bases not matched to a gene: 2. Germline lookup yields CDR1 SNHLY and CDR2 FYNNEI. The CDR3 runs to 13 residues. CDR3 amino acids: CASKGQGTDTQYF. In nucleotides, the CDR3 is TGTGCCAGCAAGGGACAGGGTACAGATACGCAGTATTTT.

Only one count was recorded for this clone. This chain uses TRBV7-3 with TRBJ2-7; tentative D call: TRBD2 (6 bases). CDR1 and CDR2 (germline): SGHTA, FQGTGA. The CDR3 is 13 residues long. The ends were cut back, 5 bases at V and 2 bases at J, with 10 bases in the middle. The CDR3 DNA follows: TGTGCCAGCAGCCTTAGCGGAACCTACGAGCAGTACTTC. As protein: CASSLSGTYEQYF.

The genes are TRBV7-2 and TRBJ2-1; 7 bases match TRBD2. Germline V gene lookup returns CDR1 SGHTA and CDR2 FQGNSA. The CDR3 runs 13 residues. Germline trimming cut 1 base from V and 15 bases from J; bases unmatched to any gene: 9. CDR3 DNA sequence: TGTGCCAGCAGCTTAGTTGGGGGGGGTCCCCTGTTCTTC. It translates to CASSLVGGGPLFF.